The 8 T cell receptor beta chains below were found in one sample sequenced in a study of OX40 agonist ivuxolimab in advanced cancers. Libraries were constructed by the immunoSEQ multiplex PCR assay. Sourced from immuneACCESS, this table was stored by TCRdb with only in-frame sequences that have V and J called. A share of the clones is absent; for the studies checked, an unresolved V gene accounts for under half, and the remainder has no known explanation. For this sample there are more than 55,000 clones; approximately 87% appear just once. The top ten clones comprise 3.5% to 5% of the sample. The source was CD4+ or CD8+ T cells sorted from blood, collected in a trial of the OX40 agonist ivuxolimab. The receptors stem from an adult with an advanced solid tumor such as melanoma, head and neck, liver or kidney cancer.

This sequence joins TRBV5-1 and TRBJ1-1; D is ambiguous. This CDR3 comprises 14 residues. The germline V and J ends were trimmed by 0 bases and 2 bases, with 8 bases remaining between them. Germline CDR1 SGHRS, CDR2 YFSETQ. CDR3 loop: CASSLASSNTEAFF. The CDR3 nucleotides read TGCGCCAGCAGCTTGGCCAGCAGTAACACTGAAGCTTTCTTT.

The chain employs TRBV7-9 and TRBJ2-5, with D unclear. The V gene lost 2 bases and the J gene lost 3 bases, with 13 bases spanning the gap. The CDR3 runs 15 residues. Germline CDR1 is SEHNR and CDR2 is FQNEAQ (reference sequence). CDR3 DNA: TGTGCCAGCAGCTTAACACGAGCCCAGAAAGAGACCCAGTACTTC. Translated, it gives CASSLTRAQKETQYF. Drawing the rest from reference TRBV7-9 and TRBJ2-5, the complete variable domain is DTGVSQNPRHKITKRGQNVTFRCDPISEHNRLYWYRQTLGQGPEFLTYFQNEAQLEKSRLLSDRFSAERPKGSFSTLEIQRTEQGDSAMYLCASSLTRAQKETQYFGPGTRLLVL.

The rearrangement links TRBV18 to TRBJ2-1; TRBD2 agrees at 11 bases. Germline V gene data show CDR1 as KGHSH and CDR2 as LQKENI. V gave up 0 bases and J gave up 5 bases; unmatched junction bases: 6. CDR3 length: 17 amino acids. The CDR3 loop is CASSPPNHSGRDNEQFF. DNA for the CDR3: TGTGCCAGCTCACCACCGAACCATAGCGGGAGGGACAATGAGCAGTTCTTC.

V and J are TRBV30 and TRBJ2-5, with TRBD2 matching over 10 bases. The germline V gene encodes CDR1 GTSNPN and CDR2 SVGIG (reference sequence). This CDR3 spans 15 amino acids. V was pared by 2 bases and J by 4 bases, with 7 bases of the junction left unmatched. CDR3 nucleotides: TGTGCCTGGAGTAGGGCTAGCGGGAGTACAGAGACCCAGTACTTC. Amino acids: CAWSRASGSTETQYF.

The gene calls are TRBV7-2 and TRBJ1-4, with a possible D match to TRBD1 (5 bases). Germline CDR1 is SGHTA and CDR2 is FQGNSA. V dropped 3 bases and J dropped 0 bases, with 8 bases sitting between them. There are 15 residues in the CDR3. This CDR3 reads CASSLTAPTNEKLFF. As DNA, the CDR3 is TGTGCCAGCAGCTTGACAGCTCCAACTAATGAAAAACTGTTTTTT. Supplemented by reference TRBV7-2 and TRBJ1-4, the full variable domain reads GAGVSQSPSNKVTEKGKDVELRCDPISGHTALYWYRQSLGQGLEFLIYFQGNSAPDKSGLPSDRFSAERTGGSVSTLTIQRTQQEDSAVYLCASSLTAPTNEKLFFGSGTQLSVL.

This chain links TRBV7-3 with TRBJ2-2; 9 nucleotides align to TRBD2. Germline loops: CDR1 SGHTA, CDR2 FQGTGA. The CDR3 length is 17 residues. J was trimmed by 5 bases and V by 5 bases; bases with no gene match: 12. The CDR3 region is CASSPWAGTSWTGELFF. In nucleotides, the CDR3 is TGTGCCAGCAGCCCGTGGGCCGGGACTAGCTGGACCGGGGAGCTGTTTTTT.

The genes are TRBV9 and TRBJ2-1, with D tentatively TRBD2 (7 bases). V lost 3 bases and J 4 bases, leaving 20 bases between the germline ends. CDR1 SGDLS and CDR2 YYNGEE come from the germline V gene. The CDR3 is 17 residues long. CDR3 amino acids: CASSEGGGPSGYNEQFF. As DNA, the CDR3 is TGTGCCAGCAGCGAGGGAGGGGGTCCTAGCGGATACAATGAGCAGTTCTTC.

The chain couples TRBV11-2 to TRBJ2-2; 10 bases match TRBD2. The CDR3 covers 15 residues. V lost 6 bases to trimming and J lost 3 bases; unmatched junction nucleotides: 4. Looked up from germline, CDR1 is SGHAT and CDR2 is FQNNGV. CDR3 coding DNA: TGTGCCAGCAGTTATAGCGGGGGGTACACCGGGGAGCTGTTTTTT. It specifies CASSYSGGYTGELFF.